The text below deals with one TCR beta chain. Antigen unknown. The data belong to a study of vaccination effects on CD4 cells after COVID-19. Whole-study findings and limits: Small numbers of convalescent patients limited the study. It also lacked early post-infection timepoints.

Before sequencing took place, the ViraFEST assay used viral peptide pools to expand antigen-specific CD4+ T cells. Once cultured for approximately ten days, the cells underwent separation to obtain CD4+ T cells. Among the vaccine recipients, none had a prior SARS-CoV-2 infection, and nucleocapsid antibodies were negative. Germline V gene data show CDR1 as SGHVS and CDR2 as FQNEAQ. The CDR3 covers 15 residues. Trimming stripped 0 bases from V and 7 bases from J, with 13 bases between. The repertoire was sequenced with immunoSEQ multiplex PCR; TCRdb's copy has only in-frame clones and lacks some. The repertoire consists of tens of thousands of clones, with about 74% occurring once and the leading ten covering 1.5% to 2%.

This specimen was CD4+ T cells from PBMCs cultured with HCoV-229E spike peptides, taken before COVID-19 vaccination. The clonotype was recovered from a human donor who received a COVID-19 vaccine. The J gene is TRBJ2-1, the V gene TRBV7-8, with D possibly being TRBD1 (6 bases). The CDR3 loop is CASSLAKDSRNEQFF. The CDR3 DNA sequence: TGTGCCAGCAGCTTAGCCAAGGACAGCCGTAATGAGCAGTTCTTC.